The clone carrying this T cell receptor (beta chain) was seen a few times. This sample was included in a study of CD8+ T cells in alopecia areata. After isolation, RNA underwent reverse transcription to generate cDNA as the sequencing template. Sequencing was performed with immunoSEQ multiplex PCR; in TCRdb, only in-frame clones are kept and a portion is missing. The table has 130,000 to 150,000 clones, approximately 51% seen once. From PBMCs, CD4+ and CD8+ T cells were sorted. V gave up 6 bases and J gave up 4 bases, with 6 bases separating them. There are 11 residues in the CDR3. Germline-derived CDR1 and CDR2 are MDHEN and SYDVKM.

Sequencing used CD4+ T cells sorted from blood, obtained at week 0. This sequence originates from a human donor with alopecia areata. This rearrangement joins TRBV28 to TRBJ1-1; D unresolved. As DNA, the CDR3 is TGTGCCAGCAGCGGCCTCACTGAAGCTTTCTTT. Residues: CASSGLTEAFF.